Below are 16 T cell receptor beta chains sequenced from a single sample in a study of T cell changes during pregnancy in multiple sclerosis (dated by TCRdb to the late 2010s). The library was built by means of the immunoSEQ multiplex PCR assay. Here the immuneACCESS table is served through TCRdb, limited to in-frame sequences with V and J called. Missing clones are a known gap in these copies; in checked studies unresolved V genes cover under half, and the rest lacks a known reason. The sample includes some 60,000 clones, with more than 85% observed a single time. In total, the top ten clones hold 0.85% of the sample. This sample comprised peripheral blood, obtained in the first trimester of pregnancy. All receptors derive from a female donor with multiple sclerosis, enrolled in a pregnancy study.

J is TRBJ1-2 and V is TRBV27; D ambiguous. CDR3 size: 13 residues. Looked up from germline, CDR1 is MNHEY and CDR2 is SMNVEV (reference sequence). V lost 5 bases and J 5 bases, leaving 12 bases between the germline ends. In nucleotides, the CDR3 is TGTGCCAGCAGTAACACAGCCTCTTATGGCTACACCTTC. Translation: CASSNTASYGYTF.

CDR3 coding DNA: TGTGCCAGCAGCGAGGGTAGCACCGGGGAGCTGTTTTTT. It codes for CASSEGSTGELFF. This chain joins TRBV5-6 and TRBJ2-2, with D perhaps matching TRBD2 (5 bases). V lost 4 bases, J lost 4 bases, and 8 bases lay in between. CDR1 is SGHDT, CDR2 YYEEEE, per germline. The CDR3 extends over 13 amino acids.

J is TRBJ2-3 and V is TRBV7-3; D ambiguous. Looked up from germline, CDR1 is SGHTA and CDR2 is FQGTGA. The V gene lost 8 bases and the J gene lost 12 bases, with 9 bases spanning the gap. This CDR3 is 9 amino acids long. CDR3 protein: CASPAPQYF. In DNA form, the CDR3 reads TGTGCCAGCCCAGCGCCCCAGTATTTT.

The V gene is TRBV2, the J gene TRBJ1-4; possible D gene TRBD1, 6 bases. The CDR3 loop spans 14 amino acids. In germline, CDR1 is SNHLY, CDR2 FYNNEI. V lost 8 bases to trimming and J lost 3 bases, with 13 bases between them. CDR3 protein: CASGGGLSNEKLFF. The CDR3 coding sequence is TGTGCCAGCGGTGGGGGCCTGTCTAATGAAAAACTGTTTTTT.

V usage is TRBV11-3 and J usage is TRBJ2-6, with D maybe TRBD2 (5 bases). Deletions cut 6 bases from V and 3 bases from J, with 12 bases between. CDR1 is SGHNT and CDR2 is YENEEA in the germline V gene. CDR3 length: 15 amino acids. As DNA, the CDR3 is TGTGCCAGCAGTCCCGGGGTATATGGGGCCAACGTCCTGACTTTC. Protein sequence: CASSPGVYGANVLTF.

The chain couples TRBV9 to TRBJ1-2; D gene ambiguous. There are 11 residues in the CDR3. V lost 1 base to trimming and J lost 8 bases, with 6 bases between them. Germline values: CDR1 SGDLS, CDR2 YYNGEE. CDR3 coding DNA: TGTGCCAGCAGCGTAAGCGGGGGCTACACCTTC. The encoded protein is CASSVSGGYTF.

In its sample, this clone was seen a few times. V gene TRBV27 combines with J gene TRBJ2-3, with D perhaps TRBD1 (5 bases). CDR1 MNHEY and CDR2 SMNVEV come from the germline V gene (reference sequence). V was clipped by 6 bases and J by 5 bases, with 18 bases between them. The CDR3 consists of 15 residues. CDR3 loop: CASRPGSGAEDTQYF. DNA for the CDR3: TGTGCCAGCAGGCCGGGCAGTGGGGCAGAAGATACGCAGTATTTT.

The chain carries TRBV4-3 and TRBJ1-4; 8 bases map to TRBD1. J gave up 0 bases and V 4 bases, and 4 bases lay outside the gene matches. This CDR3 is 16 amino acids long. Per the germline V gene, CDR1 is LGHNA and CDR2 is YSLEER. The CDR3 protein is CASSPGQGSTNEKLFF. The CDR3 DNA sequence: TGCGCCAGCAGCCCCGGACAGGGTTCAACTAATGAAAAACTGTTTTTT.

This chain links TRBV6-4 with TRBJ2-3; D perhaps matches TRBD1 (6 bases). The CDR3 has 12 amino acids. CDR1 is MRHNA, CDR2 SNTAGT, per germline. The V gene lost 2 bases and the J gene lost 8 bases, with 8 bases spanning the gap. CDR3 in DNA: TGTGCCAGCAGTGACGGGGGCCGTACGCAGTATTTT. This encodes CASSDGGRTQYF.

This sequence joins TRBV27 and TRBJ1-2; D is unresolved. Germline V CDR1 and CDR2: MNHEY, SMNVEV (reference sequence). V dropped 8 bases and J dropped 0 bases, with 13 bases sitting between them. CDR3 length: 14 amino acids. The CDR3 nucleotides are TGTGCCAGCGGCCCGGGTCTTGCTAACTATGGCTACACCTTC. Translated, it gives CASGPGLANYGYTF.

This rearrangement joins TRBV12-5 to TRBJ2-3; 11 bases are shared with TRBD2. J gave up 4 bases and V 3 bases, and 0 bases lay outside the gene matches. This CDR3 region has 14 residues. CDR1 is LGHNT and CDR2 is FRNRAP in the germline V gene. CDR3 coding DNA: TGTGCTAGTGGTTTTAGCGGGGGGGCAGATACGCAGTATTTT. Translating gives CASGFSGGADTQYF.

V usage is TRBV18 and J usage is TRBJ1-4; a weak D match, TRBD1 (5 bases). The CDR3 has 15 amino acids. Germline lookup yields CDR1 KGHSH and CDR2 LQKENI. The V end was cut by 1 base, the J end by 6 bases, with 12 bases between. The CDR3 spells CASSPQKGSDEKLFF. CDR3 nucleotides: TGTGCCAGCTCACCACAGAAGGGGTCGGATGAAAAACTGTTTTTT.

This clone was detected only once. The chain employs TRBV29-1 and TRBJ1-1; D uncertain. Trimming stripped 6 bases from V and 1 base from J, with 12 bases between. This CDR3 has 13 amino acids. Germline loops: CDR1 SQVTM, CDR2 ANQGSEA. The CDR3 coding sequence is TGCAGCGTCGCCGGGATTCAGAACACTGAAGCTTTCTTT. Encoded protein: CSVAGIQNTEAFF.

The V gene is TRBV14, the J gene TRBJ2-7, with D tentatively TRBD1 (6 bases). There are 13 residues in the CDR3. V lost 6 bases and J lost 1, with 10 bases in between. From germline, CDR1 is SGHDN and CDR2 FVKESK. In DNA form, the CDR3 reads TGTGCCAGCAGTTTCGGACAGTCCTACGAGCAGTACTTC. Protein product: CASSFGQSYEQYF. Full variable domain (rest looked up from reference TRBV14 and TRBJ2-7): EAGVTQFPSHSVIEKGQTVTLRCDPISGHDNLYWYRRVMGKEIKFLLHFVKESKQDESGMPNNRFLAERTGGTYSTLKVQPAELEDSGVYFCASSFGQSYEQYFGPGTRLTVT.

The chain links TRBV7-2 to TRBJ2-7; 10 positions match TRBD2. V lost 4 bases, J lost 8 bases, and 8 bases stayed unmatched. Germline CDR1 reads SGHTA; CDR2 reads FQGNSA. This CDR3 comprises 14 residues. CDR3 bases: TGTGCCAGCAGCTCCTATAGCGGGGGGCCCAAGCAGTACTTC. Translating it yields CASSSYSGGPKQYF.

V gene TRBV7-2 combines with J gene TRBJ2-1; D is perhaps TRBD2 (5 bases). The germline V gene has CDR1 SGHTA and CDR2 FQGNSA. The CDR3 is made up of 16 amino acids. The V gene lost 2 bases and the J gene lost 0 bases, with 11 bases spanning the gap. CDR3 nucleotide sequence: TGTGCCAGCAGCTTACCGGGATCTTACTCCTACAATGAGCAGTTCTTC. Amino acid sequence: CASSLPGSYSYNEQFF.